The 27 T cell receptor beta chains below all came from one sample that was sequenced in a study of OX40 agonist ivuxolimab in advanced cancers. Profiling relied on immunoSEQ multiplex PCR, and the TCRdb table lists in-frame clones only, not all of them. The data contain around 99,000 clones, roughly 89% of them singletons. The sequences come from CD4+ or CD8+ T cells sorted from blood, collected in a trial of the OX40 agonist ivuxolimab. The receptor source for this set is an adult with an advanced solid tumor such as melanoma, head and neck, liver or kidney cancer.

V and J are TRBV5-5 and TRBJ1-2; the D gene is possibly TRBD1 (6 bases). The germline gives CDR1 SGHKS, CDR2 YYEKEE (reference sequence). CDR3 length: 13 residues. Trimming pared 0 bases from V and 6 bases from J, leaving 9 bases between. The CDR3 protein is CASSLAAGDGYTF. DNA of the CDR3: TGTGCCAGCAGCTTGGCGGCAGGGGATGGCTACACCTTC.

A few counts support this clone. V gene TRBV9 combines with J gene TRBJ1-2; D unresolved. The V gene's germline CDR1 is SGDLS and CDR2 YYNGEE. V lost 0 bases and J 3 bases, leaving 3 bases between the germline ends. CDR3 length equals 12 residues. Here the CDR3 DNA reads TGTGCCAGCAGCGTAGATGACTATGGCTACACCTTC. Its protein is CASSVDDYGYTF.

The CDR3 sequence is CASSARPGTSVYNEQFF. CDR3 sequence (DNA): TGTGCCAGCAGTGCCCGTCCCGGGACTAGCGTCTACAATGAGCAGTTCTTC. J is TRBJ2-1 and V is TRBV27; TRBD2 agrees at 10 bases. The CDR3 is 17 amino acids. Germline CDR1 is MNHEY and CDR2 is SMNVEV (reference sequence). The trim removed 5 bases at V and 3 bases at J, leaving 10 bases unmatched.

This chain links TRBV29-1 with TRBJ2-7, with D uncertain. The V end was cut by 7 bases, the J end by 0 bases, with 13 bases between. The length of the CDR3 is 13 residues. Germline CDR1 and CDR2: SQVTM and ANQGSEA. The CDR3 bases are TGCAGCGGTGTAGTCCCCCACTCCTACGAGCAGTACTTC. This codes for CSGVVPHSYEQYF.

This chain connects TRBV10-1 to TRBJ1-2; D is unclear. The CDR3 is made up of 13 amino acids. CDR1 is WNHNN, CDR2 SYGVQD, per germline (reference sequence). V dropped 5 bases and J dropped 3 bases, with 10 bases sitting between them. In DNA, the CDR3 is TGCGCCAGCAGTCAGGAGCGTGACTATGGCTACACCTTC. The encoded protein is CASSQERDYGYTF.

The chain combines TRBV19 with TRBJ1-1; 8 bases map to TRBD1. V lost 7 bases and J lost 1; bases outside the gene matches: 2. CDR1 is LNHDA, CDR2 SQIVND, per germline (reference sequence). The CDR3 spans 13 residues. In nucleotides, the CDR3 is TGTGCCAGTAACACAGGGGGGAACACTGAAGCTTTCTTT. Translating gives CASNTGGNTEAFF.

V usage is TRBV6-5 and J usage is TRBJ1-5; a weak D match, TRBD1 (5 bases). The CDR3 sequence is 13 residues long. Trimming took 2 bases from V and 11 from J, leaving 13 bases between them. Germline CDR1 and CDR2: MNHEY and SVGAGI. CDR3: CASSYERRGAQHF. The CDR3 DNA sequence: TGTGCCAGCAGTTACGAGAGGCGAGGGGCCCAGCATTTT.

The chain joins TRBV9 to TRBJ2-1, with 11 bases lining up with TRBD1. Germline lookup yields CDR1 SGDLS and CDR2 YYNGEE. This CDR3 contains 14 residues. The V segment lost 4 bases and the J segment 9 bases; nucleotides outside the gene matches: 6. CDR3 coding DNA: TGTGCCAGCAGCTTCACGGGACAGGGGGGTGAGCAGTTCTTC. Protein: CASSFTGQGGEQFF. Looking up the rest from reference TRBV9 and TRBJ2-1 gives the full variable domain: DSGVTQTPKHLITATGQRVTLRCSPRSGDLSVYWYQQSLDQGLQFLIQYYNGEERAKGNILERFSAQQFPDLHSELNLSSLELGDSALYFCASSFTGQGGEQFFGPGTRLTVL.

CDR3 region: CASTAVAGGQYEQYF. CDR3 nucleotides: TGTGCCAGTACCGCCGTAGCGGGAGGGCAGTACGAGCAGTACTTC. The chain is built from TRBV19 and TRBJ2-7, with TRBD2 matching 11 bases. The V segment lost 7 bases and the J segment 4 bases; nucleotides outside the gene matches: 9. The germline V gene has CDR1 LNHDA and CDR2 SQIVND (reference sequence). This CDR3 region has 15 residues.

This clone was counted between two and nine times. The CDR3 DNA sequence: TGCGCCAGCAGCCGGTACACAGGGGGACTCGCGAACACCGGGGAGCTGTTTTTT. Its translation: CASSRYTGGLANTGELFF. V and J are TRBV5-1 and TRBJ2-2; 8 bases match TRBD1. Germline CDR1 is SGHRS and CDR2 is YFSETQ. V gave up 4 bases and J gave up 0 bases; unmatched junction bases: 11. CDR3 length: 18 residues. The full variable domain, completed using reference TRBV5-1 and TRBJ2-2, is KAGVTQTPRYLIKTRGQQVTLSCSPISGHRSVSWYQQTPGQGLQFLFEYFSETQRNKGNFPGRFSGRQFSNSRSEMNVSTLELGDSALYLCASSRYTGGLANTGELFFGEGSRLTVL.

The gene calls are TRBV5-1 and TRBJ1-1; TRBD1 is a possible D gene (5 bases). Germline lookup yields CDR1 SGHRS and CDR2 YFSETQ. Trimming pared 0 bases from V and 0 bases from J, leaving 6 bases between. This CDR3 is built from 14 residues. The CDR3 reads CASSLDRLNTEAFF. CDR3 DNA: TGCGCCAGCAGCTTGGACAGGCTGAACACTGAAGCTTTCTTT.

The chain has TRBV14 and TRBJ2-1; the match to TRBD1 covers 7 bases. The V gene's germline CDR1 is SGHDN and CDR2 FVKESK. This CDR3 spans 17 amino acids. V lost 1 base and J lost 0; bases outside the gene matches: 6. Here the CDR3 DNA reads TGTGCCAGCAGCCAAGGCCGACAGGGAAGCTCCTACAATGAGCAGTTCTTC. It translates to CASSQGRQGSSYNEQFF.

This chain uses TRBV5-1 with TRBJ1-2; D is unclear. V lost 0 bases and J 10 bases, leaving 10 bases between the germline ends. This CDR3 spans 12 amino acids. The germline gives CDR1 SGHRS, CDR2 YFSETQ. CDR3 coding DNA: TGCGCCAGCAGCTTGGGTCAGCCGAACTACACCTTC. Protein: CASSLGQPNYTF.

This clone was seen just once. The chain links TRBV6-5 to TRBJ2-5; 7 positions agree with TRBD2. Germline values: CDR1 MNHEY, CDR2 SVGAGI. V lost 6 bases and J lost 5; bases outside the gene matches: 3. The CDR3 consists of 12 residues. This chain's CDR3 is CASSPTSETQYF. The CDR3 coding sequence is TGTGCCAGCAGCCCGACTAGCGAGACCCAGTACTTC.

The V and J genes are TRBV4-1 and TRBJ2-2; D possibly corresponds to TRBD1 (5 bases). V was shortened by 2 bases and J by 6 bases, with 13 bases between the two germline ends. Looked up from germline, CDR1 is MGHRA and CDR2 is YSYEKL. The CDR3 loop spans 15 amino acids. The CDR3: CASSQLGAPAGELFF. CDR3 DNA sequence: TGCGCCAGCAGCCAATTAGGGGCGCCAGCCGGGGAGCTGTTTTTT.

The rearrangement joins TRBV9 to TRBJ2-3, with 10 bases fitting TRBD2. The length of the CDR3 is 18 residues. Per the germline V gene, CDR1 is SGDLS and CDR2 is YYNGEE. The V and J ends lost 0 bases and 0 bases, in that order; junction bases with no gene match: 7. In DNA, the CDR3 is TGTGCCAGCAGCGTAGCGGCTAGCGGGGGCCTAAGCACAGATACGCAGTATTTT. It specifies CASSVAASGGLSTDTQYF.

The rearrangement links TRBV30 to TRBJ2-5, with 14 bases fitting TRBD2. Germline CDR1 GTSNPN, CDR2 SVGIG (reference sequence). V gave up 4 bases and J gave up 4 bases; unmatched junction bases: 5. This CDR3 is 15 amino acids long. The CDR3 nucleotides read TGTGCCTGGACGACTAGCGGGGGGGCAGGAGAGACCCAGTACTTC. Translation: CAWTTSGGAGETQYF.

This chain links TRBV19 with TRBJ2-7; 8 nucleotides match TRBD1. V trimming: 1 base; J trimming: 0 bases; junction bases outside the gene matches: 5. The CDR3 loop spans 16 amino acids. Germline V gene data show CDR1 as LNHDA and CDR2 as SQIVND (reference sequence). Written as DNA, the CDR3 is TGTGCCAGTAGTATAGGCGGACAGGGTGCCTCCTACGAGCAGTACTTC. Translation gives CASSIGGQGASYEQYF.

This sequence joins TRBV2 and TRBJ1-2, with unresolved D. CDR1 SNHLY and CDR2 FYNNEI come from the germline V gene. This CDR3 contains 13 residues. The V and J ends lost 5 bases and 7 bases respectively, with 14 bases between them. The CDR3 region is CASSLQQTLGYTF. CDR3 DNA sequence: TGTGCCAGCAGTCTTCAGCAGACACTTGGCTACACCTTC.

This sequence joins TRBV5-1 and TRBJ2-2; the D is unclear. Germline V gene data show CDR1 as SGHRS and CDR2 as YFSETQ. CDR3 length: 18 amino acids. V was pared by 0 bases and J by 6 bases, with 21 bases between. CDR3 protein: CASSLARARILGAGELFF. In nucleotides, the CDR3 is TGCGCCAGCAGCTTGGCCCGGGCCAGAATACTTGGGGCCGGGGAGCTGTTTTTT. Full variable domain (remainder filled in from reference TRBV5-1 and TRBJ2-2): KAGVTQTPRYLIKTRGQQVTLSCSPISGHRSVSWYQQTPGQGLQFLFEYFSETQRNKGNFPGRFSGRQFSNSRSEMNVSTLELGDSALYLCASSLARARILGAGELFFGEGSRLTVL.

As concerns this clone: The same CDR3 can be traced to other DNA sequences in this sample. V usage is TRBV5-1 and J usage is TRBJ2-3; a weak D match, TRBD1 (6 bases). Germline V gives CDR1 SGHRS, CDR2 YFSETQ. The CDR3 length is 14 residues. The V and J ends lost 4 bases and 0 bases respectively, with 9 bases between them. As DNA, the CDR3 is TGCGCCAGCAGCCTGGGACATAGCACAGATACGCAGTATTTT. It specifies CASSLGHSTDTQYF.

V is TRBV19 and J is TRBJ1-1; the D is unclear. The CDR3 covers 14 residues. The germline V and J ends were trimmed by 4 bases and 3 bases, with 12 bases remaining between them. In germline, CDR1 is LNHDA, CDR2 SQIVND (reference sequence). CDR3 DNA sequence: TGTGCCAGTAGTAAGCGGGGTAGCGACACTGAAGCTTTCTTT. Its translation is CASSKRGSDTEAFF.

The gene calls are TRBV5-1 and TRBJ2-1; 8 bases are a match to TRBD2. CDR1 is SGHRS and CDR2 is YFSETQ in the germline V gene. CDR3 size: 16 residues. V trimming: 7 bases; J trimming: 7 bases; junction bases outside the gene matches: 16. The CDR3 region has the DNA TGCGCCAGCGGGACCCTTACGGGGGGGGACCGTAATGAGCAGTTCTTC. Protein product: CASGTLTGGDRNEQFF.

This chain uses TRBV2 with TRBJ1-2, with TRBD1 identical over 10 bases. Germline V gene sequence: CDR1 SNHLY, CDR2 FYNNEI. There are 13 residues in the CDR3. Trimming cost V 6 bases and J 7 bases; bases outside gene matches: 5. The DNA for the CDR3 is TGTGCCAGCAGCGAGGACAGGGGGGTTGGCTACACCTTC. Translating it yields CASSEDRGVGYTF.

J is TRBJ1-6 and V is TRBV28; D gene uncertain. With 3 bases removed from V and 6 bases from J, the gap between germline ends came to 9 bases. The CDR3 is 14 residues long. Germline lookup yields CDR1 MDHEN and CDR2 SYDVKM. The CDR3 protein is CASSLVQPNSPLHF. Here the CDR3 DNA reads TGTGCCAGCAGTTTGGTCCAGCCTAATTCACCCCTCCACTTT.

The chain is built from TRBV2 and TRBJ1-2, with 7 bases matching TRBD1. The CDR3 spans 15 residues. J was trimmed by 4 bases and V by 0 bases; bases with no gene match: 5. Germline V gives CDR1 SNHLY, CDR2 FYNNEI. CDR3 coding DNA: TGTGCCAGCAGTGAAGCTTGGGCAGGGGGCTATGGCTACACCTTC. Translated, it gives CASSEAWAGGYGYTF.

For the CDR3, the DNA is TGTGCCATCAGTGAGTCCAAAAGGGGCGCCGGGGAGCTGTTTTTT. Encoded protein: CAISESKRGAGELFF. This chain connects TRBV10-3 to TRBJ2-2; D perhaps matches TRBD1 (5 bases). V gave up 0 bases and J gave up 6 bases, with 11 bases separating them. The CDR3 sequence is 15 residues long. Germline CDR1 and CDR2: ENHRY and SYGVKD.